This TCR beta chain was profiled in a study of T cells of healthy individuals. This clonotype has more than one count but fewer than ten. TCRdb redid the calling of the 5' RACE reads with MiXCR, one entry per CDR3 protein. The table lists 100,000 or so distinct CDR3 sequences, approximately 18% of them singletons. Trimming pared 6 bases from V and 6 bases from J, leaving 13 bases between. Germline V lookup: CDR1 MNHEY, CDR2 SVGAGI. The CDR3 consists of 13 residues. The TCR originated in a human donor in good health. The chain links TRBV6-5 to TRBJ2-3; D gene ambiguous. CDR3 bases: TGTGCCAGCAGAGTTCCTTTAGGGGATACGCAGTATTTT. Protein: CASRVPLGDTQYF.